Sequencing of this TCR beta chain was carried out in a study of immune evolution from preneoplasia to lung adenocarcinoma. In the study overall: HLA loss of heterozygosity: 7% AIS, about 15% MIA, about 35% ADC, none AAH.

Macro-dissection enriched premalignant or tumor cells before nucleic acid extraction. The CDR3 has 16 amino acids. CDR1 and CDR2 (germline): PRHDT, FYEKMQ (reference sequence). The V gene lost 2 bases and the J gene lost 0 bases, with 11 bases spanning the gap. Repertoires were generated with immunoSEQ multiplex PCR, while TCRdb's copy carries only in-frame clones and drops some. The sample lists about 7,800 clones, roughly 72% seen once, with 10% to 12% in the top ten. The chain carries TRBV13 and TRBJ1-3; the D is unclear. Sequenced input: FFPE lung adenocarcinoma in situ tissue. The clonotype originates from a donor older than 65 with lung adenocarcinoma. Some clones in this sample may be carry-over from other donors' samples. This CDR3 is CASSLRPTSSGNTIYF. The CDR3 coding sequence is TGTGCCAGCAGCTTACGCCCGACGAGCTCTGGAAACACCATATATTTT.